This note documents a single TCR beta chain sequence. Regions amplified from RNA transcripts were the TCR beta CDR3 regions. TCR CDR3 underwent first-round RT-PCR with the HTBI primer set. A single record per CDR3 protein comes from TCRdb applying MiXCR to the multiplex PCR reads. The sample lists hundreds of thousands of distinct CDR3 sequences, 45% seen once, with 7% to 7.5% in the top ten. The source of the sample is a study of T cells in Graves' hyperthyroidism and ophthalmopathy. Uncontrolled infection, other autoimmune disease, pregnancy and lactation each barred patients from inclusion. CDR3 size: 11 residues. The ends were cut back, 2 bases at V and 6 bases at J, with 4 bases in the middle. Germline V CDR1 and CDR2: LNHDA, SQIVND (reference sequence).

V usage is TRBV19 and J usage is TRBJ2-5; D gene ambiguous. This sequence originates from an adult man with Graves' disease, either hyperthyroidism or ophthalmopathy (not recorded which). Input material: peripheral blood or thyroid tissue (not recorded which). The CDR3 coding sequence is TGTGCCAGTAGTATAAAACAGACCCAGTACTTC. Protein product: CASSIKQTQYF. The whole variable domain, remainder taken from reference TRBV19 and TRBJ2-5, is DGGITQSPKYLFRKEGQNVTLSCEQNLNHDAMYWYRQDPGQGLRLIYYSQIVNDFQKGDIAEGYSVSREKKESFPLTVTSAQKNPTAFYLCASSIKQTQYFGPGTRLLVL.